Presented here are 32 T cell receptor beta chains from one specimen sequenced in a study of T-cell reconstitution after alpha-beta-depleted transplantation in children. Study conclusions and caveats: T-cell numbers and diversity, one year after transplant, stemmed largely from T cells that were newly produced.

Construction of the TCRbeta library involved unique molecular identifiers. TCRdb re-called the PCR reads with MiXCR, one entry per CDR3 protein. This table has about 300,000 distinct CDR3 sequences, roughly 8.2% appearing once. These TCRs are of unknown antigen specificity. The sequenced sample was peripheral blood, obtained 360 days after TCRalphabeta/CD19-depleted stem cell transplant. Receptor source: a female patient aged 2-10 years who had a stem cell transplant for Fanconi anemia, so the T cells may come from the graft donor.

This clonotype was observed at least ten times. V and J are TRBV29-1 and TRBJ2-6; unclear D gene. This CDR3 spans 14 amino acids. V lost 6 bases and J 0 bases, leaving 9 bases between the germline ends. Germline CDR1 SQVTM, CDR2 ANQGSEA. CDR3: CSVVADSGANVLTF. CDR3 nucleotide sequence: TGCAGCGTAGTGGCGGACTCTGGGGCCAACGTCCTGACTTTC.

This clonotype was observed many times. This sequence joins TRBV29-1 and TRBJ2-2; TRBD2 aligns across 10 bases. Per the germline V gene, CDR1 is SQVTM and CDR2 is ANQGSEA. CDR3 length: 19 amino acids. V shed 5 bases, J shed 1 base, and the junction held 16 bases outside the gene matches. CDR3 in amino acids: CSVKIPLAGALLNTGELFF. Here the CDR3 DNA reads TGCAGCGTTAAAATCCCCCTAGCGGGAGCCCTTTTGAACACCGGGGAGCTGTTTTTT.

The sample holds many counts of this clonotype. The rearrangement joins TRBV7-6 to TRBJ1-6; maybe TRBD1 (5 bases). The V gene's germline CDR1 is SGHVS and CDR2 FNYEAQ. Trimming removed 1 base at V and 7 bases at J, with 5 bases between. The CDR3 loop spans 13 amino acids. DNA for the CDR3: TGTGCCAGCAGCTTAGGGACAAATTCACCCCTCCACTTT. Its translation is CASSLGTNSPLHF.

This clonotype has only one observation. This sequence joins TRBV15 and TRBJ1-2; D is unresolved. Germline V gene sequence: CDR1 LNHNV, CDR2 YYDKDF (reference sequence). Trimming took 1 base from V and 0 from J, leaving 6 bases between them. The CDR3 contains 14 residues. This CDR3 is CATSRGYANYGYTF. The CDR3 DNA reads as TGTGCCACCAGCAGAGGTTATGCTAACTATGGCTACACCTTC.

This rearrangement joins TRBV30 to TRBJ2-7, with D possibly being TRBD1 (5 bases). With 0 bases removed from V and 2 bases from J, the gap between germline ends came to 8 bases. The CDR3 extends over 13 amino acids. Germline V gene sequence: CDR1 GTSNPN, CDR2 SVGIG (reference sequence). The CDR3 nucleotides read TGTGCCTGGAGTGTGGGGCTTACCTACGAGCAGTACTTC. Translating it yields CAWSVGLTYEQYF.

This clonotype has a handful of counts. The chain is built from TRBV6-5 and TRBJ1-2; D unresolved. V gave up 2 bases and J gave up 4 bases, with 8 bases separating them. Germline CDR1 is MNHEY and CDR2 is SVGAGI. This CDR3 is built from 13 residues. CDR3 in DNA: TGTGCCAGCAGTTACGGGAGAAGCTATGGCTACACCTTC. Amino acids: CASSYGRSYGYTF.

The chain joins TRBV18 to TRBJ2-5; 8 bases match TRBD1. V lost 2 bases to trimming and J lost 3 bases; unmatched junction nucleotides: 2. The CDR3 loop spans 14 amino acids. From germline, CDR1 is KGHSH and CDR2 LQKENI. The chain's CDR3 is CASSPLTGEETQYF. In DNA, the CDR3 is TGTGCCAGCTCACCATTGACAGGGGAAGAGACCCAGTACTTC.

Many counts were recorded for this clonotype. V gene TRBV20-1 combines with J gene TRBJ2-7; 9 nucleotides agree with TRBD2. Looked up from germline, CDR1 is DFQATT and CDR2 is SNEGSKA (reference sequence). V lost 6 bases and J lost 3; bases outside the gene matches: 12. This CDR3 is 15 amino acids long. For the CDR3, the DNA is TGCAGTGCAGGAATAGCGGGGGCCTTGATCTACGAGCAGTACTTC. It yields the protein CSAGIAGALIYEQYF.

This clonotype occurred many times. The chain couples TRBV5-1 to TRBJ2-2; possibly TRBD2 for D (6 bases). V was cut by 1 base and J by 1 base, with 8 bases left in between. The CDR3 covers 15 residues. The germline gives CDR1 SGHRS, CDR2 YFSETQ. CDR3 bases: TGCGCCAGCAGCTTGTTCGGGAGGAACACCGGGGAGCTGTTTTTT. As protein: CASSLFGRNTGELFF.

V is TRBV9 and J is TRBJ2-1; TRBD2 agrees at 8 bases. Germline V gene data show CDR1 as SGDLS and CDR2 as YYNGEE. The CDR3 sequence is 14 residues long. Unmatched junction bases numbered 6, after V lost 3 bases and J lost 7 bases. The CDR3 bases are TGTGCCAGCAGCGAGACGGGGGGGCGAAATGAGCAGTTCTTC. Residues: CASSETGGRNEQFF. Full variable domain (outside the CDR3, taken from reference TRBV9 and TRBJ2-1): DSGVTQTPKHLITATGQRVTLRCSPRSGDLSVYWYQQSLDQGLQFLIQYYNGEERAKGNILERFSAQQFPDLHSELNLSSLELGDSALYFCASSETGGRNEQFFGPGTRLTVL.

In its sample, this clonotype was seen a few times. CDR3 bases: TGTGCCAGCAGTTTGATGGGACAGGGGCCACAATACAATGAGCAGTTCTTC. Protein sequence: CASSLMGQGPQYNEQFF. The rearrangement uses TRBV28 and TRBJ2-1; 10 bases line up with TRBD1. CDR1 and CDR2 from the germline V gene are MDHEN and SYDVKM. The CDR3 loop spans 17 amino acids. Trimming at V came to 3 bases and at J to 4 bases, leaving 9 bases not matched to a gene. The full variable domain, with the rest looked up from reference TRBV28 and TRBJ2-1, is DVKVTQSSRYLVKRTGEKVFLECVQDMDHENMFWYRQDPGLGLRLIYFSYDVKMKEKGDIPEGYSVSREKKERFSLILESASTNQTSMYLCASSLMGQGPQYNEQFFGPGTRLTVL.

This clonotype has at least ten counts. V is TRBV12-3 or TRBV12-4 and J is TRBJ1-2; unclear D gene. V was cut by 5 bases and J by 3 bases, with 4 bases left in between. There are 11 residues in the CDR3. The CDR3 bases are TGTGCCAGCAGTCAAGACTATGGCTACACCTTC. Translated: CASSQDYGYTF.

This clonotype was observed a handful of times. The CDR3 nucleotides read TGCAGTGCTCCGGGACAGGGTCCTGGGGCCAACGTCCTGACTTTC. Protein sequence: CSAPGQGPGANVLTF. J is TRBJ2-6 and V is TRBV20-1; 9 nucleotides agree with TRBD1. Germline-derived CDR1 and CDR2 are DFQATT and SNEGSKA (reference sequence). CDR3 length equals 15 residues. V gave up 5 bases and J gave up 2 bases; unmatched junction bases: 4.

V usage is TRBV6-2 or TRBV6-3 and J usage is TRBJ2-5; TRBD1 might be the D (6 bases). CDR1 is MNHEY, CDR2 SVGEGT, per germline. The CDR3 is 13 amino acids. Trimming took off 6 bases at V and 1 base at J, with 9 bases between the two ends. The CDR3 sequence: CASRRTVQETQYF. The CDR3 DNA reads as TGTGCCAGCAGACGGACAGTCCAAGAGACCCAGTACTTC.

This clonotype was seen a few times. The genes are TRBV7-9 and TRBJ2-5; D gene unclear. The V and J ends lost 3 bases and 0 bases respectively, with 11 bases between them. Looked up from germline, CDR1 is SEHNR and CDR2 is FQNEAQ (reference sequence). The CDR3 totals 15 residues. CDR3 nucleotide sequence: TGTGCCAGCAGCTTTCGGAATACAAACCAAGAGACCCAGTACTTC. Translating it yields CASSFRNTNQETQYF. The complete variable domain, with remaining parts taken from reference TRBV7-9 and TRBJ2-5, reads DTGVSQNPRHKITKRGQNVTFRCDPISEHNRLYWYRQTLGQGPEFLTYFQNEAQLEKSRLLSDRFSAERPKGSFSTLEIQRTEQGDSAMYLCASSFRNTNQETQYFGPGTRLLVL.

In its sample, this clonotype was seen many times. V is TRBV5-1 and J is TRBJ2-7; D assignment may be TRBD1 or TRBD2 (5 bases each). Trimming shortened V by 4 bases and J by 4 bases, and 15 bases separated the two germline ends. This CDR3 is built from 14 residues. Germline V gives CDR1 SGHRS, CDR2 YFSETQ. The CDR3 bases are TGCGCCAGCAGCAATCGACTGAGGGGTTACGAGCAGTACTTC. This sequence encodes CASSNRLRGYEQYF.

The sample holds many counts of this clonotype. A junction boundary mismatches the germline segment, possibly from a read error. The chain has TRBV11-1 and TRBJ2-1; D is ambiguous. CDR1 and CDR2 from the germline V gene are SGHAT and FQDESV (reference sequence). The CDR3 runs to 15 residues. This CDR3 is CASSRIHGSFNEQFF. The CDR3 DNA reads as TGTGCCAGCAGCCGGATTCATGGTTCCTTCAATGAGCAGTTCTTC.

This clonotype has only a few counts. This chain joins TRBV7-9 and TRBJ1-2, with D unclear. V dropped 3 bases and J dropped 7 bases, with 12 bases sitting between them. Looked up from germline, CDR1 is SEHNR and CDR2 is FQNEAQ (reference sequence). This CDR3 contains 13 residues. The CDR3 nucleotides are TGTGCCAGCAGCTTCGTGGGAGAGGTTGGCTACACCTTC. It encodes CASSFVGEVGYTF.

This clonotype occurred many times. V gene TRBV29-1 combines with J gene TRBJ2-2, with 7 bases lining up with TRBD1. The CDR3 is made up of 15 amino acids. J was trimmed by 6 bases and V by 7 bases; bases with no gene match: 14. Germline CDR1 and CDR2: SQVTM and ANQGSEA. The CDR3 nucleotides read TGCAGCGCCTCAACGGAGACAGGGTACGCCGGGGAGCTGTTTTTT. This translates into CSASTETGYAGELFF.

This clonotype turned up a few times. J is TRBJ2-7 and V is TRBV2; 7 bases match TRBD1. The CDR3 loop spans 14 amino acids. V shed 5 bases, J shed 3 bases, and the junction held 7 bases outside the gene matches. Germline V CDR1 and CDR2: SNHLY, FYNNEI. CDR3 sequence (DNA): TGTGCCAGCAGTCCGACAGGGTTCGGCTACGAGCAGTACTTC. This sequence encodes CASSPTGFGYEQYF.

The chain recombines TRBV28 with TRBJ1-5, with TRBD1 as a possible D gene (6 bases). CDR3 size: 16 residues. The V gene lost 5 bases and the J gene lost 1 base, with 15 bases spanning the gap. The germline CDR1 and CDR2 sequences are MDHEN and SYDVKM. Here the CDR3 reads CASSPEQGLSNQPQHF. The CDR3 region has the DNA TGTGCCAGCAGTCCCGAACAGGGTTTAAGCAATCAGCCCCAGCATTTT.

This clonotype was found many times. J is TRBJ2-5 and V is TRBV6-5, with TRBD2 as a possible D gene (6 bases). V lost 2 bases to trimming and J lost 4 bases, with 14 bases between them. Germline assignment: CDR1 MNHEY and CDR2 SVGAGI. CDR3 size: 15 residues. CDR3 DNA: TGTGCCAGCAGTTACATCGAGGGAGGACGAGAGACCCAGTACTTC. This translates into CASSYIEGGRETQYF.

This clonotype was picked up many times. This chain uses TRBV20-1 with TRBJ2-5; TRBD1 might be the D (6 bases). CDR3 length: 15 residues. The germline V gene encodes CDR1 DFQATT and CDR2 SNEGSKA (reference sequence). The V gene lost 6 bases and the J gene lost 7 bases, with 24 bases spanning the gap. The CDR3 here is CSAQTGLGSRSTQYF. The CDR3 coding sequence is TGCAGTGCACAGACAGGTTTGGGGTCTAGATCGACCCAGTACTTC.

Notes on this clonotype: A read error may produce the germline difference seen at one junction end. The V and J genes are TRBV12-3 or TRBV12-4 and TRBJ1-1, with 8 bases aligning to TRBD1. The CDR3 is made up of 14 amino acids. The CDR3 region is CASREYRGNTKAFF. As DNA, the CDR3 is TGTGCCAGCAGGGAATACAGGGGGAACACTAAAGCTTTCTTT.

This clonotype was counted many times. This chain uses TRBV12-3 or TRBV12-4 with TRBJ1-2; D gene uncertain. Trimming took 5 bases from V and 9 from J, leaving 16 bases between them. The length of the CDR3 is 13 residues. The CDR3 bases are TGTGCCAGCAGTGTTACACGGCGGGGTAGCTACACCTTC. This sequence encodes CASSVTRRGSYTF.

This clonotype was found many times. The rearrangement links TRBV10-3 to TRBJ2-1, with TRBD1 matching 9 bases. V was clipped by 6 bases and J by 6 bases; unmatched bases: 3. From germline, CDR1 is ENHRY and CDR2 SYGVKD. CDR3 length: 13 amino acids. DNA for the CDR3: TGTGCCATCAGACGGACAGGGGCCAATGAGCAGTTCTTC. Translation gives CAIRRTGANEQFF.

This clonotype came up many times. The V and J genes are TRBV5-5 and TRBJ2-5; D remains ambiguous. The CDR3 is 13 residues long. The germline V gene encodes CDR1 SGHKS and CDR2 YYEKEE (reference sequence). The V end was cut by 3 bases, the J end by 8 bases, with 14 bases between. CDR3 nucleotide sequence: TGTGCCAGCAGCTCCGGAAATACATTTACCCAGTACTTC. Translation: CASSSGNTFTQYF. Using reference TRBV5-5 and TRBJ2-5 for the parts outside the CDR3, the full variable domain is DAGVTQSPTHLIKTRGQQVTLRCSPISGHKSVSWYQQVLGQGPQFIFQYYEKEERGRGNFPDRFSARQFPNYSSELNVNALLLGDSALYLCASSSGNTFTQYFGPGTRLLVL.

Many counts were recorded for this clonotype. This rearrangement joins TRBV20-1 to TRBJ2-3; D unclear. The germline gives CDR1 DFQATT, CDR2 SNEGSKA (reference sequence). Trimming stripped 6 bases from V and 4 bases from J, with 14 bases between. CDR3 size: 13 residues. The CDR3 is CSAQRSYADTQYF. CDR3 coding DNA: TGCAGTGCACAGCGAAGCTACGCAGATACGCAGTATTTT.

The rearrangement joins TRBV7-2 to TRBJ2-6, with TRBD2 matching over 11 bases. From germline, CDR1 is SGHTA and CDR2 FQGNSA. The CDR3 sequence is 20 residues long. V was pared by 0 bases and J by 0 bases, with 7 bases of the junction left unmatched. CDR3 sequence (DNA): TGTGCCAGCAGCTTAGCGCTGGGACTAGCGGCCCTCTCTGGGGCCAACGTCCTGACTTTC. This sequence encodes CASSLALGLAALSGANVLTF.

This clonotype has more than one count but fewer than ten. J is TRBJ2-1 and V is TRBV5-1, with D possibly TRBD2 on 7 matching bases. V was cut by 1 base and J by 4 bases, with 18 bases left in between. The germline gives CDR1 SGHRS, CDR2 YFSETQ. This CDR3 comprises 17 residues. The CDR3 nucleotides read TGCGCCAGCAGCTTGTTGTTTGGGAGGGGGGCTTACAATGAGCAGTTCTTC. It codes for CASSLLFGRGAYNEQFF.

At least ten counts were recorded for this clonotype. The CDR3 here is CSAGRTEAFF. CDR3 sequence (DNA): TGCAGTGCGGGGAGAACTGAAGCTTTCTTT. This rearrangement joins TRBV20-1 to TRBJ1-1; D uncertain. This CDR3 region has 10 residues. V was pared by 6 bases and J by 5 bases, with 7 bases between. The germline V gene has CDR1 DFQATT and CDR2 SNEGSKA (reference sequence).

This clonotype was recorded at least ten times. CDR3 residues: CASSSEARGGGYTF. CDR3 in DNA: TGTGCCAGCAGCTCCGAGGCGAGGGGTGGAGGCTACACCTTC. The gene calls are TRBV7-9 and TRBJ1-2; perhaps TRBD1 as D (5 bases). CDR3 length: 14 residues. The V gene lost 4 bases and the J gene lost 8 bases, with 17 bases spanning the gap. Germline V gene sequence: CDR1 SEHNR, CDR2 FQNEAQ (reference sequence).